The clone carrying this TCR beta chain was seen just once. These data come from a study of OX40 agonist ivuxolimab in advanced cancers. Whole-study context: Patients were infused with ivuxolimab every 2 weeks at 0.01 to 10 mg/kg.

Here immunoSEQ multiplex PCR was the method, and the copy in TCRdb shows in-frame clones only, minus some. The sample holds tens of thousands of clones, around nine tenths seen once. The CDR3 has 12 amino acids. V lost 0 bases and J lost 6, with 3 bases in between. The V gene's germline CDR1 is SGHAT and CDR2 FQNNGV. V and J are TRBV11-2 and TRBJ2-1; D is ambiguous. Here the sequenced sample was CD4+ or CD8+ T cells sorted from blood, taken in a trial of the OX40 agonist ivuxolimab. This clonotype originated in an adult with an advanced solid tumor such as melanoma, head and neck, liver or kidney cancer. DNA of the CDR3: TGTGCCAGCAGCTTAGAAGTCAATGAGCAGTTCTTC. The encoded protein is CASSLEVNEQFF.